The 17 T cell receptor beta chains given below trace back to one sample, sequenced in a study of blood T cell repertoires in COVID-19. Assay: immunoSEQ multiplex PCR; the TCRdb copy retains only in-frame clones and omits some. The sample includes about 34,000 clones, roughly 78% seen only once; the top ten take 13% to 15%. The sequencing sample was made of peripheral blood. The receptors derive from a woman aged 70-85 years with acute or convalescent COVID-19.

The chain joins TRBV7-8 to TRBJ1-5; D is perhaps TRBD1 (5 bases). V was trimmed by 5 bases and J by 4 bases, leaving 18 bases between them. Germline CDR1 reads SGHVS; CDR2 reads FQNEAQ. The CDR3 is 16 residues long. In DNA, the CDR3 is TGTGCCAGCAGCCCGGGGGAGCGAGACGTAAATCAGCCCCAGCATTTT. It translates to CASSPGERDVNQPQHF.

This clone was found a few times. The gene calls are TRBV2 and TRBJ1-5, with D possibly being TRBD1 (6 bases). The CDR3 has 14 amino acids. The germline gives CDR1 SNHLY, CDR2 FYNNEI. V lost 2 bases and J 2 bases, leaving 7 bases between the germline ends. CDR3 DNA: TGTGCCAGCAGTGAATGGACAGGCAATCAGCCCCAGCATTTT. Translating it yields CASSEWTGNQPQHF.

The chain combines TRBV29-1 with TRBJ1-2; 8 bases are shared with TRBD1. The CDR3 covers 11 residues. V shed 6 bases, J shed 5 bases, and the junction held 2 bases outside the gene matches. Germline loops: CDR1 SQVTM, CDR2 ANQGSEA. CDR3 DNA: TGCAGCGTGGGACAGGTTTATGGCTACACCTTC. It translates to CSVGQVYGYTF.

This clone has only a few counts. The V call is TRBV6-5, the J call TRBJ2-7; D is perhaps TRBD1 (5 bases). The CDR3 sequence is 15 residues long. Trimming took 6 bases from V and 3 from J, leaving 18 bases between them. The germline gives CDR1 MNHEY, CDR2 SVGAGI. The CDR3 loop is CASRKFRGHDYEQYF. As DNA, the CDR3 is TGTGCCAGCAGAAAATTCCGAGGACATGACTACGAGCAGTACTTC.

The chain uses TRBV7-2 and TRBJ1-6; 7 nucleotides agree with TRBD1. J gave up 6 bases and V 5 bases, and 7 bases lay outside the gene matches. CDR3 length: 15 amino acids. Germline lookup yields CDR1 SGHTA and CDR2 FQGNSA. CDR3 in DNA: TGTGCCAGCAGCAGCTACAGGGGAAGTAATTCACCCCTCCACTTT. It codes for CASSSYRGSNSPLHF.

The rearrangement joins TRBV28 to TRBJ1-2; D not resolved. CDR3 length equals 13 residues. Trimming took off 1 base at V and 8 bases at J, with 11 bases between the two ends. The germline V gene encodes CDR1 MDHEN and CDR2 SYDVKM. The CDR3 region is CASSLLTACGYTF. DNA of the CDR3: TGTGCCAGCAGTTTATTGACTGCTTGCGGCTACACCTTC.

The rearrangement uses TRBV6-6 and TRBJ1-2, with D maybe TRBD1 (6 bases). Germline V gives CDR1 MNHNY, CDR2 SVGAGI (reference sequence). V was cut by 0 bases and J by 3 bases, with 8 bases left in between. CDR3 length: 14 amino acids. The CDR3 DNA is TGTGCCAGCAGTTACTCTGGACAGCACTATGGCTACACCTTC. It specifies CASSYSGQHYGYTF.

V is TRBV19 and J is TRBJ2-1, with D possibly matching TRBD1 (6 bases). This CDR3 region has 15 residues. V lost 3 bases to trimming and J lost 0 bases, with 9 bases between them. Per the germline V gene, CDR1 is LNHDA and CDR2 is SQIVND (reference sequence). The CDR3 bases are TGTGCCAGTAGTATTGGGGGCCTCTCCTACAATGAGCAGTTCTTC. Protein sequence: CASSIGGLSYNEQFF.

V usage is TRBV18 and J usage is TRBJ2-5; 9 bases align to TRBD1. CDR3 length: 13 amino acids. V gave up 4 bases and J gave up 4 bases; unmatched junction bases: 1. Germline loops: CDR1 KGHSH, CDR2 LQKENI. CDR3 residues: CASSLDRGETQYF. The CDR3 DNA sequence: TGTGCCAGCTCACTGGACAGGGGAGAGACCCAGTACTTC.

The chain is built from TRBV15 and TRBJ1-3; 9 positions agree with TRBD1. This CDR3 has 15 amino acids. Trimming at V came to 2 bases and at J to 3 bases, leaving 2 bases not matched to a gene. The germline gives CDR1 LNHNV, CDR2 YYDKDF (reference sequence). CDR3 nucleotide sequence: TGTGCCACCAGCAGACGGGACAGGGTTGGAAACACCATATATTTT. Encoded protein: CATSRRDRVGNTIYF.

V is TRBV6-5 and J is TRBJ2-2, with TRBD2 matching 10 bases. V lost 2 bases, J lost 4 bases, and 4 bases stayed unmatched. This CDR3 region has 16 residues. Germline CDR1 reads MNHEY; CDR2 reads SVGAGI. In DNA form, the CDR3 reads TGTGCCAGCAGTTACGTAGCGGGGGGCCCCACCGGGGAGCTGTTTTTT. Translating gives CASSYVAGGPTGELFF.

This clone was found a few times. V usage is TRBV12-3 or TRBV12-4 and J usage is TRBJ1-6, with D tentatively TRBD1 (6 bases). V was shortened by 5 bases and J by 8 bases, with 10 bases between the two germline ends. This CDR3 region has 13 residues. The CDR3 sequence: CASSPRTDSPLHF. The CDR3 DNA follows: TGTGCCAGCAGTCCCCGGACAGATTCACCCCTCCACTTT.

The chain is built from TRBV10-3 and TRBJ2-3, with unresolved D. CDR3 length: 13 residues. CDR1 is ENHRY, CDR2 SYGVKD, per germline. The V end lost 1 base, the J end lost 4 bases, and 6 bases lay between the germline ends. CDR3: CAISELAADTQYF. The CDR3 bases are TGTGCCATCAGTGAGTTAGCAGCAGATACGCAGTATTTT.

The genes are TRBV3-1 (or the pseudogene TRBV3-2) and TRBJ1-1; 8 nucleotides line up with TRBD1. CDR1 is LGHDT and CDR2 is YNNKEL in the germline V gene (reference sequence). With 3 bases clipped from V and 5 bases from J, the junction kept 11 bases outside the gene matches. This CDR3 is built from 16 residues. CDR3 in amino acids: CASSHLYRGARTEAFF. DNA for the CDR3: TGTGCCAGCAGCCACCTATACAGGGGGGCGAGGACTGAAGCTTTCTTT.

The rearrangement joins TRBV6-5 to TRBJ1-5; D unresolved. Germline lookup yields CDR1 MNHEY and CDR2 SVGAGI. This CDR3 comprises 13 residues. V lost 10 bases and J lost 7, with 17 bases in between. CDR3 in DNA: TGTGCCACCTACTACGGGTTTGGACAGCCCCAGCATTTT. It yields the protein CATYYGFGQPQHF.

V gene TRBV15 combines with J gene TRBJ2-1; 10 positions agree with TRBD2. This CDR3 has 19 residues. Germline lookup yields CDR1 LNHNV and CDR2 YYDKDF (reference sequence). J lost 7 bases, V lost 0 bases, and 15 bases had no gene match. CDR3 DNA sequence: TGTGCCACCAGCAGAGATTCTGGTACTAGCGGGACCATGTGGAATGAGCAGTTCTTC. It codes for CATSRDSGTSGTMWNEQFF.

CDR3 nucleotides: TGTGCCAGCAGTTTAGCGAGGGAGACCCAGTACTTC. It encodes CASSLARETQYF. The chain joins TRBV12-3 or TRBV12-4 to TRBJ2-5; D is unclear. The CDR3 consists of 12 residues. With 0 bases removed from V and 5 bases from J, the gap between germline ends came to 4 bases.